This T cell receptor (beta chain) derives from a study of cytomegalovirus exposure and HLA in healthy donors. At the level of the study: Of around 400 genotyped donors, around 86% grouped in the Caucasian-associated ancestry cluster.

Germline trimming cut 5 bases from V and 8 bases from J; bases unmatched to any gene: 8. Germline V lookup: CDR1 MDHEN, CDR2 SYDVKM. The CDR3 sequence is 13 residues long. Use of 60 Vbeta and 13 Jbeta primers characterized the PCR. Measured with immunoSEQ multiplex PCR; TCRdb has only the in-frame clones, and not every one. Among 100,000 to 150,000 clones, 80% were seen once, and the ten largest hold over 2%. The chain uses TRBV28 and TRBJ1-2; the match to TRBD1 covers 7 bases. This receptor was taken from a man aged 25-45 years in good health and CMV-seronegative. The specimen sequenced was PBMCs. The CDR3 is CASSVQGPRGYTF. CDR3 in DNA: TGTGCCAGCAGTGTACAGGGGCCTAGGGGCTACACCTTC.